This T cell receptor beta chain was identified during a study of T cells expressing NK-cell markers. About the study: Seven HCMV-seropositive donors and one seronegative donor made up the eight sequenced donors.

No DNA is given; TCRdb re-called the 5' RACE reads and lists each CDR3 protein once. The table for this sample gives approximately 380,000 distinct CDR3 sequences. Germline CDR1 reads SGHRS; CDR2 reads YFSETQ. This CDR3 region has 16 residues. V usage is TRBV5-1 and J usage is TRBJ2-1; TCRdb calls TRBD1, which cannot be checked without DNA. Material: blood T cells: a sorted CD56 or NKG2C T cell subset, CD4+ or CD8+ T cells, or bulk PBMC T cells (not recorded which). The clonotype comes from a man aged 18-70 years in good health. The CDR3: CASSPAGGRPYNEQFF. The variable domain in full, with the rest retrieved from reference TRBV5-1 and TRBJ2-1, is KAGVTQTPRYLIKTRGQQVTLSCSPISGHRSVSWYQQTPGQGLQFLFEYFSETQRNKGNFPGRFSGRQFSNSRSEMNVSTLELGDSALYLCASSPAGGRPYNEQFFGPGTRLTVL.